Presented here are 13 T cell receptor beta chains from one specimen sequenced in a study of blood T cell repertoires in COVID-19. Sequencing used immunoSEQ multiplex PCR; TCRdb keeps in-frame clones, though not all of them. The data contain about 190,000 clones, under 90% of them singletons. Sequenced: peripheral blood. The source of these receptors is a man aged 35 to 55 with acute or convalescent COVID-19.

This clone was counted once. The V and J genes are TRBV25-1 and TRBJ2-3, with 8 positions matching TRBD2. After removal of 2 bases from V and 1 base from J, the junction contained 5 bases not matched to a gene. This CDR3 has 16 residues. Germline loops: CDR1 MGHDK, CDR2 SYGVNS. CDR3 residues: CASSELRGGRTDTQYF. The CDR3 DNA follows: TGTGCCAGCAGTGAACTTCGGGGGGGGCGCACAGATACGCAGTATTTT.

This chain joins TRBV5-1 and TRBJ1-6; maybe TRBD1 (5 bases). The CDR3 extends over 15 amino acids. Trimming pared 1 base from V and 7 bases from J, leaving 12 bases between. Germline loops: CDR1 SGHRS, CDR2 YFSETQ. The CDR3 coding sequence is TGCGCCAGCAGCTTGACGCGACAGCGAAATTCACCCCTCCACTTT. Translated, it gives CASSLTRQRNSPLHF.

The gene calls are TRBV5-1 and TRBJ1-1, with 8 bases that match TRBD1. The CDR3 is 14 residues long. Germline CDR1 is SGHRS and CDR2 is YFSETQ. The V segment lost 5 bases and the J segment 1 base; nucleotides outside the gene matches: 4. The CDR3 loop reads CASRSGTGNTEAFF. The CDR3, as DNA: TGCGCCAGCAGGTCCGGGACAGGGAACACTGAAGCTTTCTTT.

V gene TRBV5-5 combines with J gene TRBJ1-1; the D is unclear. The V end lost 6 bases, the J end lost 2 bases, and 8 bases lay between the germline ends. Germline V gene data show CDR1 as SGHKS and CDR2 as YYEKEE (reference sequence). This CDR3 is 12 amino acids long. The CDR3 coding sequence is TGTGCCAGCACACTTTCAAACACTGAAGCTTTCTTT. Residues: CASTLSNTEAFF.

The CDR3 bases are TGTGCCACCAGTACAGGGGAGTATGCAAGGGGCTACGAGCAGTACTTC. Translation gives CATSTGEYARGYEQYF. The J gene is TRBJ2-7, the V gene TRBV15; 7 bases are shared with TRBD1. The trim removed 6 bases at V and 3 bases at J, leaving 14 bases unmatched. The CDR3 consists of 16 residues. The germline V gene encodes CDR1 LNHNV and CDR2 YYDKDF (reference sequence). Full variable domain (missing parts from reference TRBV15 and TRBJ2-7): DAMVIQNPRYQVTQFGKPVTLSCSQTLNHNVMYWYQQKSSQAPKLLFHYYDKDFNNEADTPDNFQSRRPNTSFCFLDIRSPGLGDTAMYLCATSTGEYARGYEQYFGPGTRLTVT.

The CDR3 spells CATSRTGGKDEKLFF. Written as DNA, the CDR3 is TGTGCCACCAGCAGGACGGGGGGTAAGGACGAAAAACTGTTTTTT. This chain joins TRBV15 and TRBJ1-4; maybe TRBD1 (5 bases). CDR1 and CDR2 from the germline V gene are LNHNV and YYDKDF (reference sequence). V shed 3 bases and J shed 8 bases, with 16 bases lying between them. The CDR3 is 15 residues long.

The V call is TRBV2, the J call TRBJ1-2; D might be TRBD1 (5 bases). Germline-derived CDR1 and CDR2 are SNHLY and FYNNEI. V gave up 4 bases and J gave up 7 bases, with 13 bases separating them. This CDR3 has 13 residues. For the CDR3, the DNA is TGTGCCAGCAGTGGGGCAGGGAAGAGTGGCTACACCTTC. This gives the protein CASSGAGKSGYTF.

The rearrangement links TRBV5-5 to TRBJ2-1; tentatively, D is TRBD1 (6 bases). CDR1 is SGHKS and CDR2 is YYEKEE in the germline V gene (reference sequence). This CDR3 contains 15 residues. Trimming removed 2 bases at V and 10 bases at J, with 19 bases between. CDR3 region: CASSFYLQGYREQFF. The DNA of the CDR3 is TGTGCCAGCAGCTTTTACTTACAGGGATACCGGGAGCAGTTCTTC. Combining the CDR3 with reference TRBV5-5 and TRBJ2-1 gives the whole variable domain DAGVTQSPTHLIKTRGQQVTLRCSPISGHKSVSWYQQVLGQGPQFIFQYYEKEERGRGNFPDRFSARQFPNYSSELNVNALLLGDSALYLCASSFYLQGYREQFFGPGTRLTVL.

The genes are TRBV18 and TRBJ1-2, with 12 bases aligning to TRBD1. This CDR3 region has 17 residues. Losses at the gene ends were 2 bases for V and 0 bases for J; bases not matched to a gene: 4. The germline V gene encodes CDR1 KGHSH and CDR2 LQKENI. The CDR3 loop is CASSPTGTGGSNYGYTF. The DNA for the CDR3 is TGTGCCAGCTCACCAACCGGGACAGGGGGCTCTAACTATGGCTACACCTTC.

The chain links TRBV6-2 or TRBV6-3 to TRBJ2-3, with D tentatively TRBD1 (7 bases). Germline CDR1 MNHEY, CDR2 SVGEGT. This CDR3 contains 14 residues. Trimming shortened V by 5 bases and J by 8 bases, and 17 bases separated the two germline ends. Here the CDR3 DNA reads TGTGCCAGCAGTCTACAGGCAGGGGGGATTACGCAGTATTTT. It encodes CASSLQAGGITQYF.

The genes are TRBV29-1 and TRBJ1-2, with 7 bases aligning to TRBD1. V was pared by 3 bases and J by 5 bases, with 6 bases of the junction left unmatched. Germline CDR1 is SQVTM and CDR2 is ANQGSEA. The CDR3 has 13 amino acids. In nucleotides, the CDR3 is TGCAGCGTTGAGGCAGGGGGACGGTATGGCTACACCTTC. Translation gives CSVEAGGRYGYTF.

The chain employs TRBV6-5 and TRBJ2-5; TRBD2 aligns across 9 bases. The ends lost 5 bases at V and 5 bases at J; junction bases unmatched: 9. The germline V gene encodes CDR1 MNHEY and CDR2 SVGAGI. The CDR3 sequence is 15 residues long. This CDR3 is CASSTLRGGGETQYF. The CDR3 coding sequence is TGTGCCAGCAGTACGTTGCGCGGGGGGGGCGAGACCCAGTACTTC.

The V call is TRBV4-3, the J call TRBJ1-1, with a possible D match to TRBD1 (6 bases). Trimming pared 5 bases from V and 6 bases from J, leaving 22 bases between. The length of the CDR3 is 16 residues. Germline V gene data show CDR1 as LGHNA and CDR2 as YSLEER. CDR3 bases: TGCGCCAGCAGCACCGCTAAATCGAGGGGGACCGCTGAAGCTTTCTTT. Translated, it gives CASSTAKSRGTAEAFF.